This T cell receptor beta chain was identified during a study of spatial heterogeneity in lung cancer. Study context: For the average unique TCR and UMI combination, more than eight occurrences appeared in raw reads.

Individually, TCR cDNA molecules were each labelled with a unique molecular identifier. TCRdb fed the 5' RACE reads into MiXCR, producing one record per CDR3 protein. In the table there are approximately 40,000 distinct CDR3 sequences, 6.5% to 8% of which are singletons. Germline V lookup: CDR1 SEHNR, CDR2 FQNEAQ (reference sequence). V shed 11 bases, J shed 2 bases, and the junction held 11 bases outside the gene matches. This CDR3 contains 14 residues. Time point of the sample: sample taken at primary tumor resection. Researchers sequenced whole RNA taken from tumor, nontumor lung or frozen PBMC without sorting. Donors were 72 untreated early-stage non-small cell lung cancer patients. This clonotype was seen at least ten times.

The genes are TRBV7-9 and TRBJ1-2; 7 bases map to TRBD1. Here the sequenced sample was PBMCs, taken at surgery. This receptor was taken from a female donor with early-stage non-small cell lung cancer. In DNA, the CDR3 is TGTGCCTTTAGGAAGTTGGGACAGAACTATGGCTACACCTTC. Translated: CAFRKLGQNYGYTF. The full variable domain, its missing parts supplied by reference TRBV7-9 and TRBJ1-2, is DTGVSQNPRHKITKRGQNVTFRCDPISEHNRLYWYRQTLGQGPEFLTYFQNEAQLEKSRLLSDRFSAERPKGSFSTLEIQRTEQGDSAMYLCAFRKLGQNYGYTFGSGTRLTVV.